These T cell receptor beta chains were read from a single sample in a study of blood T cell repertoires in COVID-19. Sequencing was performed with immunoSEQ multiplex PCR; in TCRdb, only in-frame clones are kept and a portion is missing. Here the sample spans around 30,000 clones, approximately 80% being singletons. Sequencing was done on a sample of peripheral blood. These receptors were taken from a human donor in a cohort sampled during active COVID-19. Each CDR3 is given with its conserved first and last residue. Each record gives: V gene, D gene, J gene, clone size, CDR3 length, CDR3 DNA, CDR3 protein. A D gene is named only where the DNA matches it firmly. Only part of the rows carry a size: once, few, many, or a class if the clone is expanded.

TRBV7-9	TRBD2	TRBJ2-3	.	16	TGTGCCAGCAGCTCACCACTAGCGATAATCACAGATACGCAGTATTTT	CASSSPLAIITDTQYF
TRBV5-1	TRBD2	TRBJ2-1	.	16	TGCGCCAGCGAGGGAAGCGGGAGGGCCGGTAACAATGAGCAGTTCTTC	CASEGSGRAGNNEQFF
TRBV5-1	TRBD2	TRBJ2-7	.	15	TGCGCCAGCAGCCCGGGACTAGCGGGGGTCCTCGAGCAGTACTTC	CASSPGLAGVLEQYF
TRBV24-1	TRBD1	TRBJ1-5	.	15	TGTGCCACCAGTGGAGGGACAGGGGGTAATCAGCCCCAGCATTTT	CATSGGTGGNQPQHF
TRBV19	.	TRBJ1-1	.	14	TGTGCCACCACAGTGGCGGGTGCGAACACTGAAGCTTTCTTT	CATTVAGANTEAFF
TRBV11-2	TRBD1	TRBJ2-5	.	14	TGTGCCAGCAGCTTTTACAGGGGCGGGGAGACCCAGTACTTC	CASSFYRGGETQYF
TRBV27	.	TRBJ1-1	.	14	TGTGCCAGCAGTTTCAGGGCCATGAACACTGAAGCTTTCTTT	CASSFRAMNTEAFF
TRBV7-9	.	TRBJ2-1	.	14	TGTGCCAGCAGCTTACTTTCAGGGTTCAATGAGCAGTTCTTC	CASSLLSGFNEQFF
TRBV11-3	.	TRBJ2-2	few	13	TGTGCCAGCAGCTTACTTTCCACCGGGGAGCTGTTTTTT	CASSLLSTGELFF
TRBV27	TRBD1	TRBJ1-4	.	14	TGTGCCAGCAGGCACAGGGGTTCCTATGAAAAACTGTTTTTT	CASRHRGSYEKLFF
TRBV27	.	TRBJ1-6	.	13	TGTGCCAGCAGTTCGATTAACAGGACCCCTTATTACTTT	CASSSINRTPYYF
TRBV18	TRBD1	TRBJ2-7	.	18	TGTGCCAGCTCACGCCGGGACAGGGGAGAGGTTGCCGCCTACGAGCAGTACTTC	CASSRRDRGEVAAYEQYF
TRBV6-5	TRBD1	TRBJ1-6	.	13	TGTGCCAGCAGCCAACAGGGGAGTTCACCCCTCCACTTT	CASSQQGSSPLHF
TRBV27	.	TRBJ1-6	.	15	TGTGCCAGCAGTTCACAGGGTTACCTTAATTCACCCCTCCACTTT	CASSSQGYLNSPLHF
TRBV14	.	TRBJ1-5	few	17	TGTGCCAGCAGCCAAGGTTCTCAGGTCGACCAATATCAGCCCCAGCATTTT	CASSQGSQVDQYQPQHF
TRBV5-4	.	TRBJ1-4	.	13	TGTGCCAGCAGCTTGGAGAGGGATGAAAAACTGTTTTTT	CASSLERDEKLFF
TRBV6-8	.	TRBJ1-2	few	15	TGCCCAACGATAGGCAGGGGCCGAGCTAACTATGGCTACACCTTC	CPTIGRGRANYGYTF
TRBV7-3	.	TRBJ2-3	.	13	TGTGCCAGCAGCGGTGGGGCTGCAGATACGCAGTATTTT	CASSGGAADTQYF
TRBV24-1	TRBD1	TRBJ2-6	.	19	TGTGCCACCAGTGATTTGGGGACAGGGAGCGGGTCTGGGGCCAACGTCCTGACTTTC	CATSDLGTGSGSGANVLTF
TRBV5-6	.	TRBJ1-4	.	18	TGTGCCAGCAGCTTGGGGCGGGATACCTCAACCCTTAATGAAAAACTGTTTTTT	CASSLGRDTSTLNEKLFF
TRBV11-2	.	TRBJ1-6	few	16	TGTGCCAGCAGCTTATTTACTAGTTCCTATAATTCACCCCTCCACTTT	CASSLFTSSYNSPLHF
TRBV30	.	TRBJ2-2	.	15	TGTGCCTGGAGGAGACAGGCGACCTACACCGGGGAGCTGTTTTTT	CAWRRQATYTGELFF
TRBV5-1	TRBD2	TRBJ2-4	.	14	TGCGCCAGCAGCCGGACTAGCGGGAAAAACATTCAGTACTTC	CASSRTSGKNIQYF
TRBV10-3	.	TRBJ2-3	.	16	TGTGCCATCAGTGGTTCGACAGGGACTAGCACAGATACGCAGTATTTT	CAISGSTGTSTDTQYF
TRBV7-2	.	TRBJ2-3	.	13	TGTGCCAGCAGCTTTCGGGGAGCAGATACGCAGTATTTT	CASSFRGADTQYF
TRBV29-1	.	TRBJ1-4	.	13	TGCAGCGGGGGTTTGGGCTCGGATGAAAAACTGTTTTTT	CSGGLGSDEKLFF
TRBV28	.	TRBJ1-5	.	13	TGTGCCAGTGTGAAGGGGAGGAATCAGCCCCAGCATTTT	CASVKGRNQPQHF
TRBV6-5	.	TRBJ2-3	few	15	TGTGCCAGCACTCAGAAGTCGATTAGCACAGATACGCAGTATTTT	CASTQKSISTDTQYF
TRBV18	.	TRBJ2-7	.	14	TGTGCCAGCTCACCAGCTCCGGGTATCAACGAGCAGTACTTC	CASSPAPGINEQYF
TRBV2	TRBD2	TRBJ2-2	.	15	TGTGCCAGCAGGGGACTAGCGGGGAACACCGGGGAGCTGTTTTTT	CASRGLAGNTGELFF
TRBV5-6	.	TRBJ1-1	.	14	TGTGCCAGCGCCGCCGAAGGAGGGGACACTGAAGCTTTCTTT	CASAAEGGDTEAFF
TRBV5-1	.	TRBJ1-4	.	13	TGCGCCAGCACCGCCGGGAACGGTGAAAAACTGTTTTTT	CASTAGNGEKLFF